Listed here are 15 T cell receptor beta chains from one sample, sequenced in a study of identical twins (dated by TCRdb to 2016 to 2017). Libraries came from 5' RACE. This sample was sequenced with an Illumina HiSeq 2000. TCRdb itself trimmed the public reads at Q25 with fastp, ran MiXCR and retained productive beta chains. Merged by CDR3 protein, the rows form single entries marked with the most common genes and DNA. For this sample there are 350,000 to 400,000 distinct CDR3 sequences; 7% to 9.5% appear just once. In total, the top ten clones hold over 7% of the sample. The source material was naive T cells sorted from blood. The sample's cell subset or site label is to be understood as: cells isolated with a human naive T-cell isolation kit. The receptors were sampled from a woman in her fifties or sixties in good health.

The chain uses TRBV19 and TRBJ2-2; 7 bases fit TRBD1. V was clipped by 4 bases and J by 5 bases; unmatched bases: 4. The CDR3 has 14 residues. The germline CDR1 and CDR2 sequences are LNHDA and SQIVND (reference sequence). CDR3 in DNA: TGTGCCAGTAGTAAGACAGGGATAACCGGGGAGCTGTTTTTT. This sequence encodes CASSKTGITGELFF.

This clonotype was counted between two and nine times. The CDR3 spells CASSLAEGGEAYEQYV. The CDR3 nucleotides read TGTGCCAGCAGCTTAGCCGAGGGGGGAGAGGCCTACGAGCAGTACGTC. V usage is TRBV7-9 and J usage is TRBJ2-7; D tentatively fits TRBD1 or TRBD2 (6 bases each). This CDR3 spans 16 amino acids. The germline CDR1 and CDR2 sequences are SEHNR and FQNEAQ (reference sequence). The V end was cut by 0 bases, the J end by 2 bases, with 14 bases between.

This clonotype has just a few counts. This chain joins TRBV13 and TRBJ2-1, with 13 nucleotides matching TRBD2. J lost 5 bases, V lost 5 bases, and 9 bases had no gene match. This CDR3 is 17 amino acids long. In germline, CDR1 is PRHDT, CDR2 FYEKMQ (reference sequence). CDR3 DNA: TGTGCCAGCAGCAAAAAAATCGGGACTAGCGGGAACAATGAGCAGTTCTTC. Protein sequence: CASSKKIGTSGNNEQFF. Full variable domain (remainder filled in from reference TRBV13 and TRBJ2-1): AAGVIQSPRHLIKEKRETATLKCYPIPRHDTVYWYQQGPGQDPQFLISFYEKMQSDKGSIPDRFSAQQFSDYHSELNMSSLELGDSALYFCASSKKIGTSGNNEQFFGPGTRLTVL.

The rearrangement uses TRBV25-1 and TRBJ1-2, with TRBD1 matching over 9 bases. The germline V gene has CDR1 MGHDK and CDR2 SYGVNS. Losses at the gene ends were 6 bases for V and 11 bases for J; bases not matched to a gene: 10. CDR3 size: 13 residues. CDR3 region: CASRRQGVSEYTF. CDR3 DNA: TGTGCCAGCAGGAGACAGGGGGTCAGCGAATACACCTTC.

This chain uses TRBV6-5 with TRBJ2-3; D might be TRBD2 (6 bases). Germline V CDR1 and CDR2: MNHEY, SVGAGI. The CDR3 runs to 14 residues. The V end was cut by 5 bases, the J end by 5 bases, with 14 bases between. The CDR3 bases are TGTGCCAGCAGTGGAGGGGTCATAGGAGATACGCAGTATTTT. The encoded protein is CASSGGVIGDTQYF.

In this sample, this clonotype turned up a few times. CDR3 loop: CASSIWASSGNTIYF. The CDR3 DNA reads as TGTGCCAGCAGTATCTGGGCCAGCTCTGGAAACACCATATATTTT. The J gene is TRBJ1-3, the V gene TRBV6-1; no clear D gene. CDR1 and CDR2 (germline): MNHNS, SASEGT. V gave up 5 bases and J gave up 0 bases, with 11 bases separating them. The CDR3 extends over 15 amino acids.

This chain connects TRBV9 to TRBJ2-1; 7 bases line up with TRBD1. This CDR3 has 12 amino acids. V shed 1 base, J shed 13 bases, and the junction held 5 bases outside the gene matches. Per germline, CDR1 SGDLS and CDR2 YYNGEE. CDR3: CASSVRGGDQFF. CDR3 DNA: TGTGCCAGCAGCGTAAGAGGGGGCGACCAGTTCTTC.

The V call is TRBV12-3 or TRBV12-4, the J call TRBJ2-3, with 7 bases aligning to TRBD2. The CDR3 is made up of 14 amino acids. V lost 6 bases to trimming and J lost 7 bases; unmatched junction nucleotides: 10. CDR3 region: CASRSSGAHHTQYF. The CDR3 coding sequence is TGTGCCAGCAGGAGCAGCGGGGCGCATCATACGCAGTATTTT.

The chain has TRBV12-3 or TRBV12-4 and TRBJ2-1; the D is unclear. The ends were cut back, 2 bases at V and 0 bases at J, with 11 bases in the middle. There are 16 residues in the CDR3. The CDR3 reads CASSLWRGSSYNEQFF. The DNA for the CDR3 is TGTGCCAGCAGTTTATGGCGCGGAAGCTCCTACAATGAGCAGTTCTTC.

This clonotype has only a few counts. J is TRBJ2-1 and V is TRBV6-5; a weak D match, TRBD2 (5 bases). The CDR3 runs 12 residues. The V end was cut by 9 bases, the J end by 8 bases, with 14 bases between. Germline V gene data show CDR1 as MNHEY and CDR2 as SVGAGI. CDR3 DNA sequence: TGTGCCAGTAGAGGCCTGGGAGATGAGCAGTTCTTC. Amino acid sequence: CASRGLGDEQFF.

The V gene is TRBV25-1, the J gene TRBJ1-4; no clear D. This CDR3 is 13 amino acids long. The V end lost 6 bases, the J end lost 0 bases, and 5 bases lay between the germline ends. Germline V gene sequence: CDR1 MGHDK, CDR2 SYGVNS. CDR3 residues: CASRQPTNEKLFF. The CDR3 nucleotides are TGTGCCAGCAGACAGCCAACTAATGAAAAACTGTTTTTT. The full variable domain, in which reference TRBV25-1 and TRBJ1-4 provide the parts outside the CDR3, is EADIYQTPRYLVIGTGKKITLECSQTMGHDKMYWYQQDPGMELHLIHYSYGVNSTEKGDLSSESTVSRIRTEHFPLTLESARPSHTSQYLCASRQPTNEKLFFGSGTQLSVL.

The V gene is TRBV9, the J gene TRBJ1-1; 10 bases agree with TRBD1. Germline V gives CDR1 SGDLS, CDR2 YYNGEE. Trimming took 1 base from V and 0 from J; bases not matched to a gene: 6. CDR3 length: 17 amino acids. Here the CDR3 reads CASSVTGTGDLNTEAFF. CDR3 DNA sequence: TGTGCCAGCAGCGTAACCGGGACAGGGGACCTGAACACTGAAGCTTTCTTT.

This clonotype has only a few counts. The chain employs TRBV12-3 or TRBV12-4 and TRBJ2-7; D perhaps matches TRBD2 (5 bases). Trimming pared 6 bases from V and 5 bases from J, leaving 11 bases between. The CDR3 consists of 12 residues. CDR3 residues: CASSLVGNEQYV. CDR3 nucleotides: TGTGCCAGCAGCCTCGTCGGGAACGAGCAGTACGTC.

In regard to this clonotype: Just one base apart from a much larger clone, this may be a read error. The gene calls are TRBV5-1 and TRBJ2-1, with D unresolved. Looked up from germline, CDR1 is SGHRS and CDR2 is YFSETQ. This CDR3 comprises 15 residues. The germline V and J ends were trimmed by 5 bases and 6 bases, with 18 bases remaining between them. The CDR3 DNA reads as TGCGCCAGCAGGTTTTCAAGGGTTCAAGGCAATGAGCAGTTCTTC. The encoded protein is CASRFSRVQGNEQFF.

The V and J genes are TRBV4-1 and TRBJ2-1; D could derive from TRBD1 or TRBD2 (5 bases each). This CDR3 comprises 13 residues. Per the germline V gene, CDR1 is MGHRA and CDR2 is YSYEKL. The V and J ends lost 4 bases and 6 bases respectively, with 10 bases between them. The CDR3 is CASSPRGPNEQFF. The CDR3 coding sequence is TGCGCCAGCAGCCCCCGGGGCCCCAATGAGCAGTTCTTC.